This T cell receptor beta chain was found in a study of cytomegalovirus exposure and HLA in healthy donors. The ends lost 5 bases at V and 4 bases at J; junction bases unmatched: 12. CDR1 and CDR2 (germline): MNHEY, SMNVEV (reference sequence). The CDR3 has 16 residues. Study-wide results and caveats: In a later analysis, at a false discovery rate of 0.05, roughly 17,000 TCR beta sequences were associated with HLA alleles. In the analysis, some V segments, TRBV6-2 and TRBV6-3 included, were excluded as indistinguishable. TCR beta chain V- and J-gene trimming was linked, in a later analysis, to a missense variant in DCLRE1C. In an earlier analysis, productive rearrangement rates for most beta V segments clustered near 87% or 30%.

Amplification used 60 Vbeta primers and 13 Jbeta primers. Clones were sequenced by immunoSEQ multiplex PCR, and TCRdb holds only the in-frame ones, with some missing. The table has around 140,000 clones, about four fifths seen once. As regards this clone: The antigen is unknown.

The J gene is TRBJ2-7, the V gene TRBV27; 9 bases fit TRBD1. This sequence was found in a male donor in good health and CMV-seronegative. Sequenced: PBMCs. CDR3 residues: CASSLAAGTGKYEQYF. The DNA for the CDR3 is TGTGCCAGCAGTCTTGCCGCCGGGACAGGGAAATACGAGCAGTACTTC.